This is a list of T cell receptor beta chains from one sample in a study of response to subunit inactivated influenza vaccine. Via MiXCR, TCRdb re-called the RT-PCR reads, giving one row per CDR3 protein. This sample has hundreds of thousands of distinct CDR3 sequences, with 15% to 19% found just once. Source: PBMCs from blood, taken approximately 12 days after vaccination. The receptors come from a man aged 45-60 years who received an inactivated influenza vaccine. CDR3s include the opening cysteine and the closing phenylalanine or tryptophan. A D gene is named only where the DNA matches it firmly. Size values are once, few and many counts, or a class for expanded clones, and some rows have none.

d_gene	v_gene	j_gene	len	abundance	CDR3aa	CDR3nt
-	TRBV10-2	TRBJ1-5	14	once	CASSVTESNQPQHF	TGCGCCAGCAGTGTGACAGAATCAAATCAGCCCCAGCATTTT
-	TRBV4-2	TRBJ1-2	16	few	CASSSSGGSDSYGYTF	TGTGCCAGCAGCTCTTCGGGAGGGAGCGATAGTTATGGCTACACCTTC
-	TRBV30	TRBJ2-5	13	-	CAWSRSGRETQYF	TGTGCCTGGAGTAGGAGCGGACGAGAGACCCAGTACTTC
TRBD2	TRBV28	TRBJ2-3	18	-	CASSAAGTSGPGISVRYF	TGTGCCAGCAGTGCAGCCGGGACTAGCGGGCCAGGGATAAGTGTAAGGTATTTT
-	TRBV19	TRBJ1-4	15	-	CASSTPRGGVEKLFF	TGTGCCAGTAGTACGCCACGAGGGGGGGTTGAGAAACTGTTTTTT
-	TRBV14	TRBJ1-6	20	-	CASSQVALSSTGVRNSPLHF	TGTGCCAGCAGCCAAGTGGCTTTGAGTAGCACGGGCGTGCGGAATTCACCCCTCCACTTT
-	TRBV10-3	TRBJ1-5	11	-	CAIGRDQPQHF	TGTGCCATCGGGCGGGATCAGCCCCAGCATTTT
-	TRBV7-9	TRBJ2-3	15	-	CASSLPEQGWDTQYF	TGTGCCAGCAGCTTACCGGAACAGGGCTGGGATACGCAGTATTTT
-	TRBV28	TRBJ2-5	12	-	CASVTNLGTQYF	TGTGCCAGCGTCACGAACTTGGGGACCCAGTACTTC
TRBD1	TRBV10-3	TRBJ2-2	17	-	CAISGRDRGPHTGELFF	TGTGCCATCAGTGGAAGGGACAGGGGGCCCCACACCGGGGAGCTGTTTTTT
-	TRBV5-1	TRBJ2-3	13	-	CASSAGGRNTQYF	TGCGCCAGCAGCGCCGGGGGGCGGAATACGCAGTATTTT
-	TRBV6-2/TRBV6-3	TRBJ2-5	14	many	CASTRDIAGETQYF	TGTGCCAGCACCAGGGACATCGCCGGGGAGACCCAGTACTTC
-	TRBV25-1	TRBJ2-5	14	few	CASRPGGSQETQYF	TGTGCCAGCAGACCTGGGGGGAGCCAAGAGACCCAGTACTTC
-	TRBV29-1	TRBJ1-1	10	few	CSAATDEAFF	TGCAGCGCCGCGACCGATGAAGCTTTCTTT
TRBD2	TRBV14	TRBJ2-7	15	few	CASSQELAATYEQYF	TGTGCCAGCAGCCAAGAACTAGCGGCCACCTACGAGCAGTACTTC
TRBD2	TRBV20-1	TRBJ2-3	16	many	CSARPTSGRRGDTQYF	TGCAGTGCTAGACCCACTAGCGGGAGAAGAGGAGATACGCAGTATTTT
-	TRBV7-9	TRBJ2-7	11	-	CASILVYEQYF	TGTGCCAGCATCTTAGTTTACGAGCAGTACTTC
TRBD2	TRBV13	TRBJ2-7	14	-	CASSFGTRGYEQYF	TGTGCCAGCAGTTTCGGGACTAGAGGTTACGAGCAGTACTTC
-	TRBV29-1	TRBJ2-5	13	-	CSYPPGGLETQYF	TGCAGCTACCCCCCGGGGGGCTTAGAGACCCAGTACTTC
-	TRBV5-1	TRBJ2-2	16	few	CASSLVARVNTGELFF	TGCGCCAGCAGCTTGGTGGCCAGGGTGAACACCGGGGAGCTGTTTTTT